This TCR beta chain was captured in a study of T cell responses to AZD1222 COVID-19 vaccine. Regarding the study as a whole: Possibly, clonal diversity was underestimated; donors were largely white British and included more females. After two AZD1222 doses, spike-specific TCR breadth and depth rose versus day 0.

A note on this clone: Its cognate antigen is unknown.

The V gene lost 3 bases and the J gene lost 0 bases, with 6 bases spanning the gap. The germline CDR1 and CDR2 sequences are SGHTA and FQGNSA. CDR3 size: 14 residues. Assay: immunoSEQ multiplex PCR; the TCRdb copy retains only in-frame clones and omits some. The sample carries hundreds of thousands of clones, more than 85% recorded once. The specimen was peripheral blood, collected on day 0 of MenACWY control vaccination. The V call is TRBV7-2, the J call TRBJ1-3; the D is unclear. The source is an adult in good health. CDR3 sequence reads: CASSFPGSGNTIYF. In DNA form, the CDR3 reads TGTGCCAGCAGCTTTCCAGGCTCTGGAAACACCATATATTTT.